This is a list of T cell receptor beta chains from one sample in a study of identical twins. TCRdb re-derived calls from the 5' RACE reads in MiXCR, one entry per CDR3 protein. The sample holds fewer than 450,000 distinct CDR3 sequences, around 9% seen once. The sequencing input was naive T cells sorted from blood. The receptors here all came from a woman aged 45-65 years in good health. Each CDR3 is given with its conserved first and last residue. D genes are given only for firm matches. Part of the rows lack a size; the others show once, few, many or a class for expanded clones.

j_call	clone_size	v_call	d_call	cdr3_nt	cdr3_aa
TRBJ2-3	many	TRBV12-3/TRBV12-4	-	TGTGCCAGCAGTTTTGGACCCACAGATACGCAGTATTTT	CASSFGPTDTQYF
TRBJ1-2	-	TRBV12-3/TRBV12-4	-	TGTGCCAGCAGTTACGGAGGGGGCTACACCTTC	CASSYGGGYTF
TRBJ2-1	-	TRBV12-3/TRBV12-4	TRBD2	TGTGCCACCCTAGCGGACACCTACAATGAGCAGTTCTTC	CATLADTYNEQFF
TRBJ2-2	-	TRBV2	-	TGTGCCAGCATGGGGGGTGCGAACACCGGGGAGCTGTTTTTT	CASMGGANTGELFF
TRBJ2-2	few	TRBV5-5	TRBD1	TGTGCCAGCAGCTTGGATTCCCGGACAGGGTGGCGCGGGGAGCTGTTTTTT	CASSLDSRTGWRGELFF
TRBJ2-5	-	TRBV28	TRBD1	TGTGCCAGCAGTGACCGGGACAGGCAAGAGACCCAGTACTTC	CASSDRDRQETQYF
TRBJ1-4	few	TRBV6-5	-	TGTGCCAGCAGTTACTATGGGACGGCTGAAAAACTGTTTTTT	CASSYYGTAEKLFF
TRBJ1-2	many	TRBV12-3/TRBV12-4	-	TGTGCCAGCAGTTTTTTGGGCAATAATGGCTACACCTTC	CASSFLGNNGYTF
TRBJ1-1	-	TRBV4-1	-	TGCGCCAGCAGCCAAGTGGGCCAGGGAAGGACTGAAGCTTTCTTT	CASSQVGQGRTEAFF
TRBJ2-1	-	TRBV10-3	-	TGTGCCATCAGTGAGTCTAGAGGGACAACTTACAATGAGCAGTTCTTC	CAISESRGTTYNEQFF
TRBJ1-5	-	TRBV10-3	-	TGTGCCATCAGTGAGGACGCCAGCAATCAGCCCCAGCATTTT	CAISEDASNQPQHF
TRBJ2-1	-	TRBV14	-	TGTGCCAGCAGCCGACGTTGGTCCTACAATGAGCAGTTCTTC	CASSRRWSYNEQFF
TRBJ2-1	-	TRBV7-2	TRBD2	TGTGCCAGCAGCCCCCGAGGGACTAGCGGGAGTGCTGGTGAGCAGTTCTTC	CASSPRGTSGSAGEQFF
TRBJ1-1	few	TRBV5-6	-	TGTGCCAGCAGCTCCCCGGCGGTGAACACTGAAGCTTTCTTT	CASSSPAVNTEAFF